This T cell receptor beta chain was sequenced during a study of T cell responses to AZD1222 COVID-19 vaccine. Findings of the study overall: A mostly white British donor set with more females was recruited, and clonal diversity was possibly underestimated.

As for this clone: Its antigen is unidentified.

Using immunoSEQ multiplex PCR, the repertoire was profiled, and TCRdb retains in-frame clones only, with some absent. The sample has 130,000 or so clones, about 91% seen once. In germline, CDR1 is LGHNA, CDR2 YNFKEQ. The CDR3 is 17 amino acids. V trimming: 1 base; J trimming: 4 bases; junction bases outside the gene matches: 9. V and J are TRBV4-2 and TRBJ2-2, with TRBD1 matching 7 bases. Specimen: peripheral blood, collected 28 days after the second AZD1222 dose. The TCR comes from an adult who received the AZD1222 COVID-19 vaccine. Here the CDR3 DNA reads TGTGCCAGCAGCCAAGCACAGGGGATAGGGAGCACCGGGGAGCTGTTTTTT. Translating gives CASSQAQGIGSTGELFF.